This TCR beta chain was sequenced during a study of T-cell reconstitution after alpha-beta-depleted transplantation in children. At least ten counts were recorded for this clonotype. Unmatched junction bases numbered 5, after V lost 0 bases and J lost 5 bases. The CDR3 is made up of 15 amino acids. The germline gives CDR1 SGHRS, CDR2 YFSETQ. Preparation of the TCRbeta library was carried out with unique molecular identifiers. A single record per CDR3 protein comes from TCRdb applying MiXCR to the PCR reads. This table has a few hundred thousand distinct CDR3 sequences, 9.9% appearing once. This clonotype was sampled from a human donor who donated a stem cell graft to a child with SCID. The sequencing here drew on PBMCs from the stem cell graft donor, taken from the stem cell graft. The chain employs TRBV5-1 and TRBJ1-1; 9 positions agree with TRBD1. CDR3 sequence: CASSLEQGAGTEAFF. Written as DNA, the CDR3 is TGCGCCAGCAGCTTGGAACAGGGGGCGGGGACTGAAGCTTTCTTT.